The following is a T cell receptor (beta chain) sequence with its context. In the authors' methods: Amplified reference gene primers provided the basis for estimating nucleated cell counts. Clones were read by immunoSEQ multiplex PCR, and TCRdb kept only the in-frame ones, dropping some. V, J and clone size are those of that table, while D and trimming were read from the DNA. The sample has 200,000 to 250,000 clones, about nine tenths seen once. Germline V gene data show CDR1 as MNHEY and CDR2 as SVGEGT. The CDR3 is 15 amino acids. Trimming cost V 5 bases and J 7 bases; bases outside gene matches: 12. This sample was included in a study of blood T cell repertoires in COVID-19.

The receptor was isolated from a woman aged 55-75 years with acute or convalescent COVID-19. Sequenced sample: peripheral blood. J is TRBJ2-7 and V is TRBV6-2 or TRBV6-3, with TRBD1 identical over 9 bases. The CDR3 region is CASSDRGVRLREQYF. CDR3 in DNA: TGTGCCAGCAGTGACAGGGGGGTTCGTCTGAGGGAGCAGTACTTC.